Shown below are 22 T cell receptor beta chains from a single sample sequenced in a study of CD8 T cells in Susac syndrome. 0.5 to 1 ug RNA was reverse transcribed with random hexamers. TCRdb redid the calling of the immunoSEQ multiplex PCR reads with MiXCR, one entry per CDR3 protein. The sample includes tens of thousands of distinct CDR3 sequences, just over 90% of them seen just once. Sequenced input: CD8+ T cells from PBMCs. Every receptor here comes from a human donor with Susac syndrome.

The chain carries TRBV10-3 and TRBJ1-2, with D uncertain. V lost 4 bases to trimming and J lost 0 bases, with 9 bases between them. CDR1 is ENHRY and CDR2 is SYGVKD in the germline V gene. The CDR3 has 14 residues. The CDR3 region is CAISVFPTNYGYTF. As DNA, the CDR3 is TGTGCCATCAGTGTTTTCCCTACTAACTATGGCTACACCTTC.

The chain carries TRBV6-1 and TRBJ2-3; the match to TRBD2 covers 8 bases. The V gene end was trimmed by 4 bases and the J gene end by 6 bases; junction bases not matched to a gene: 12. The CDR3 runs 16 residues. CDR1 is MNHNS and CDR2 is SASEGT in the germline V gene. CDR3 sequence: CASSVTAGGGHDTQYF. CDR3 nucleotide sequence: TGTGCCAGCAGTGTTACGGCGGGGGGAGGCCATGATACGCAGTATTTT.

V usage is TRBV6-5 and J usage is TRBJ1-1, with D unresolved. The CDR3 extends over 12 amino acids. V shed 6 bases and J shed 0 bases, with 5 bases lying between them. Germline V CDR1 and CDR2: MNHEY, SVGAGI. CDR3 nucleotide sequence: TGTGCCAGCAGACGGCTGAACACTGAAGCTTTCTTT. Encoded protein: CASRRLNTEAFF.

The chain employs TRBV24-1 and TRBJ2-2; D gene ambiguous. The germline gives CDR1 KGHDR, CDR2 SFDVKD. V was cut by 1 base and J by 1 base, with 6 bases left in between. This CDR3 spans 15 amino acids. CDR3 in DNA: TGTGCCACCAGTGATTTCGGAGAGAACACCGGGGAGCTGTTTTTT. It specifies CATSDFGENTGELFF.

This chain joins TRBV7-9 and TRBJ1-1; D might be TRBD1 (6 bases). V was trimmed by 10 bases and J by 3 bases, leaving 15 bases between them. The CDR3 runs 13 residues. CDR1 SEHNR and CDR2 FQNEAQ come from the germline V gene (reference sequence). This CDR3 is CATRGSGYTEAFF. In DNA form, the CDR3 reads TGTGCCACCAGGGGATCCGGGTACACTGAAGCTTTCTTT.

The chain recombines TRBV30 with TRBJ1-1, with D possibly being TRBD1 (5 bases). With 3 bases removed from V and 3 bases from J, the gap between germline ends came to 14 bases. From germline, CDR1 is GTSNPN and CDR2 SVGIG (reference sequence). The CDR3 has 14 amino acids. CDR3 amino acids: CAWSWDPADTEAFF. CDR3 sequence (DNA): TGTGCCTGGAGCTGGGACCCGGCGGACACTGAAGCTTTCTTT.

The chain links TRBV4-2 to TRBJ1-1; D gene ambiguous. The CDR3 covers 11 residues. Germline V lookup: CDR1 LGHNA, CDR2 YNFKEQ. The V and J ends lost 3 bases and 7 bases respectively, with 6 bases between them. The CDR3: CASSHGGEAFF. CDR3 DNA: TGTGCCAGCAGCCACGGAGGTGAAGCTTTCTTT.

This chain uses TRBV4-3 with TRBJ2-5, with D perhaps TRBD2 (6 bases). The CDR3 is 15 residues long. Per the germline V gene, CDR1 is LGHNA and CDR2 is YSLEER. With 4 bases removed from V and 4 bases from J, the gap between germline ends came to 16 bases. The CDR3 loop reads CASSPWSGVGETQYF. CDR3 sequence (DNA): TGCGCCAGCAGCCCCTGGTCGGGGGTAGGAGAGACCCAGTACTTC.

For the CDR3, the DNA is TGTGCCAGCAAGGCATTCCTGAACACTGAAGCTTTCTTT. Translated: CASKAFLNTEAFF. The V gene is TRBV6-2 or TRBV6-3, the J gene TRBJ1-1, with D hard to call. Germline CDR1 and CDR2: MNHEY and SVGEGT. V gave up 7 bases and J gave up 0 bases, with 9 bases separating them. The CDR3 sequence is 13 residues long.

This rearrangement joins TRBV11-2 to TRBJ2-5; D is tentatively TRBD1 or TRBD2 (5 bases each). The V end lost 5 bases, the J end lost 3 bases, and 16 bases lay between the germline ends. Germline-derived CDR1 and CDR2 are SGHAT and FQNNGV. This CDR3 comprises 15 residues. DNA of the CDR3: TGTGCCAGCAGCCCGGGACCTGTGGTTGAAGAGACCCAGTACTTC. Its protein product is CASSPGPVVEETQYF.

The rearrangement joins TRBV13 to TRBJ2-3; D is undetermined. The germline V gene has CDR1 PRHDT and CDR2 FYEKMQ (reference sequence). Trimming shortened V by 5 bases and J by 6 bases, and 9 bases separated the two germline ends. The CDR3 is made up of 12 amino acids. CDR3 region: CASSQTEDTQYF. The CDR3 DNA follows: TGTGCCAGCAGCCAAACAGAGGATACGCAGTATTTT.

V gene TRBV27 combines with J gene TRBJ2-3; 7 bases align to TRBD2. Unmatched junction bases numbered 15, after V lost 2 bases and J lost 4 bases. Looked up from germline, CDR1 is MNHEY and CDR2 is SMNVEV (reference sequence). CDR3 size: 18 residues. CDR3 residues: CASSLVRFRRDYPDTQYF. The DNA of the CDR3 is TGTGCCAGCAGTTTAGTTCGTTTCCGCCGGGACTATCCAGATACGCAGTATTTT.

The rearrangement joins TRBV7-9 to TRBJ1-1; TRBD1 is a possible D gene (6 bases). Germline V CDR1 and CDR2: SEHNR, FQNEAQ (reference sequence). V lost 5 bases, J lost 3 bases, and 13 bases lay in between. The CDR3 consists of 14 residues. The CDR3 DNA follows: TGTGCCAGCAGCGGACTTGAGGGGGACACTGAAGCTTTCTTT. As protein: CASSGLEGDTEAFF.

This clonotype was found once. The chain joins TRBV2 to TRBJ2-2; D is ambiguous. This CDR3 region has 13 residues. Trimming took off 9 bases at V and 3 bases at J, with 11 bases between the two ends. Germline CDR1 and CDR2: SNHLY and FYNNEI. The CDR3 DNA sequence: TGTGCCAGAGCAGGCCCCTACACCGGGGAGCTGTTTTTT. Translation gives CARAGPYTGELFF.

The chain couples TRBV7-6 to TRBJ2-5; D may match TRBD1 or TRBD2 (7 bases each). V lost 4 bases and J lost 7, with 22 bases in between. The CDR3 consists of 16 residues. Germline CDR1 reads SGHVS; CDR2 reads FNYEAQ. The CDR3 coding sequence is TGTGCCAGCAGCTCAATTCAGACAGGGTGGGAGGGGACCCAGTACTTC. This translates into CASSSIQTGWEGTQYF. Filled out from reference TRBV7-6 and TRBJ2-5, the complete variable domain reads GAGVSQSPRYKVTKRGQDVALRCDPISGHVSLYWYRQALGQGPEFLTYFNYEAQQDKSGLPNDRFSAERPEGSISTLTIQRTEQRDSAMYRCASSSIQTGWEGTQYFGPGTRLLVL.

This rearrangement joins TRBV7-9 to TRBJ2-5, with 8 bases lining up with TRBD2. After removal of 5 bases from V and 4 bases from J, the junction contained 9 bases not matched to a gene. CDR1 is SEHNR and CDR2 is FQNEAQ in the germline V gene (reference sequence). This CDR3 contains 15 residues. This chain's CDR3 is CASSLPRGGRETQYF. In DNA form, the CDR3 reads TGTGCCAGCAGCCTCCCCCGGGGGGGAAGAGAGACCCAGTACTTC.

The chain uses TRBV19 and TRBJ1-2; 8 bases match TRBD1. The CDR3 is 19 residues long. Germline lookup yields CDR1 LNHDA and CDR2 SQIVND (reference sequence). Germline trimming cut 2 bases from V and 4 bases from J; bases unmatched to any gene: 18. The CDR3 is CASSIIPPGQGRDLYGYTF. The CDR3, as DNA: TGTGCCAGTAGTATAATCCCACCAGGACAGGGACGTGACCTCTATGGCTACACCTTC.

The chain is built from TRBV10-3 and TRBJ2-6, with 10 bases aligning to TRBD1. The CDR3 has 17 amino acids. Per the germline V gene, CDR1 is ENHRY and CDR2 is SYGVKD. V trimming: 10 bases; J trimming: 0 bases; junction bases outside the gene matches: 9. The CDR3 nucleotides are TGTGCCACCAGAACCGGGACAGGGGACTCTGGGGCCAACGTCCTGACTTTC. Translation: CATRTGTGDSGANVLTF.

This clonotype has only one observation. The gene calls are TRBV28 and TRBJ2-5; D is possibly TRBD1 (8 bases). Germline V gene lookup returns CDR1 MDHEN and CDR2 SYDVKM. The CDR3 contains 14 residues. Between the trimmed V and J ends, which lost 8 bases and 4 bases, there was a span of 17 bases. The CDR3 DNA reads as TGTGCCAGCTATCCGGACAGGGAGGGAGAGACCCAGTACTTC. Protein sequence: CASYPDREGETQYF.

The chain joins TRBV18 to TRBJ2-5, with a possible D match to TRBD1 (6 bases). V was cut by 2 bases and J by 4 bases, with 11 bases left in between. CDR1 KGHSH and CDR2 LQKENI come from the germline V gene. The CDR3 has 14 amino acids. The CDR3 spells CASSPRKQGETQYF. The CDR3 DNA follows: TGTGCCAGCTCACCAAGAAAACAGGGAGAGACCCAGTACTTC.

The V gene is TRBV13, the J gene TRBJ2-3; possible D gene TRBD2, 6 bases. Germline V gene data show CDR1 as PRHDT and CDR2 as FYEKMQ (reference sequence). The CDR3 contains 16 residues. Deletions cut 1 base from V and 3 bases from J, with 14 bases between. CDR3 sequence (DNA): TGTGCCAGCAGCTTAGTTTGGGGGACTCTAACAGATACGCAGTATTTT. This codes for CASSLVWGTLTDTQYF.

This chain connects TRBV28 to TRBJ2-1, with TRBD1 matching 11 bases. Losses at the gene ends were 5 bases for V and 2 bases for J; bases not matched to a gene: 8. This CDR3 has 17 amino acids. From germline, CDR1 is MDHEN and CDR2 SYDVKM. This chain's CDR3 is CASSLLSGQGAYNEQFF. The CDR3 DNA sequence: TGTGCCAGCAGTCTTTTATCGGGACAGGGGGCCTACAATGAGCAGTTCTTC. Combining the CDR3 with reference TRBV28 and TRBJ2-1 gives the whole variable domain DVKVTQSSRYLVKRTGEKVFLECVQDMDHENMFWYRQDPGLGLRLIYFSYDVKMKEKGDIPEGYSVSREKKERFSLILESASTNQTSMYLCASSLLSGQGAYNEQFFGPGTRLTVL.